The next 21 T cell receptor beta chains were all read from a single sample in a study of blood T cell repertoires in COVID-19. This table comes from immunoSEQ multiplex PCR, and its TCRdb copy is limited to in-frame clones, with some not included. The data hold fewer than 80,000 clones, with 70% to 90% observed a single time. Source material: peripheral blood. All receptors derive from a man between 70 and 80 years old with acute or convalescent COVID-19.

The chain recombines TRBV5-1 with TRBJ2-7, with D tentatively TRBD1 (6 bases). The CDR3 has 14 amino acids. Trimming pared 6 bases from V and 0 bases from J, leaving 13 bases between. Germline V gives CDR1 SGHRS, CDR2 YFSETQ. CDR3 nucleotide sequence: TGCGCCAGCAACAGGGACACTAGCTCCTACGAGCAGTACTTC. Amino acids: CASNRDTSSYEQYF.

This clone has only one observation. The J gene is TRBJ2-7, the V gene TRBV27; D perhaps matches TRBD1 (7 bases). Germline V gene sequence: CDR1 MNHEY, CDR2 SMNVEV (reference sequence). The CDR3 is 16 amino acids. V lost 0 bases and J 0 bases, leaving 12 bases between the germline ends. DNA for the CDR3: TGTGCCAGCAGTTTATCGCGGGACAGCAGCTCCTACGAGCAGTACTTC. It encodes CASSLSRDSSSYEQYF.

The CDR3 spells CASSLVGTGIQPQHF. The CDR3 DNA reads as TGTGCCAGCAGCTTAGTGGGGACAGGGATTCAGCCCCAGCATTTT. The chain joins TRBV7-8 to TRBJ1-5; 9 bases align to TRBD1. Trimming removed 1 base from V and 6 bases from J; junction bases left unmatched: 4. The CDR3 loop spans 15 amino acids. From germline, CDR1 is SGHVS and CDR2 FQNEAQ.

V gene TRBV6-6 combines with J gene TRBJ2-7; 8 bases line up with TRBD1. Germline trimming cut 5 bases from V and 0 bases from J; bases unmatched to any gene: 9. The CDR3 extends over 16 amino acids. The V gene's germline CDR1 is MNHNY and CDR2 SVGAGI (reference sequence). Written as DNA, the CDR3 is TGTGCCAGCAGTCGAACCAGACAGGGGTTCTCCTACGAGCAGTACTTC. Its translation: CASSRTRQGFSYEQYF.

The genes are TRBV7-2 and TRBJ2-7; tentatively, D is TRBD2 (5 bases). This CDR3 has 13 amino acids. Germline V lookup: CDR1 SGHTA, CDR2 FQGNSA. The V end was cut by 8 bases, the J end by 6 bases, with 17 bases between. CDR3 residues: CASGRVPTSEQYF. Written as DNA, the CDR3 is TGTGCCAGCGGGAGAGTTCCCACTAGCGAGCAGTACTTC.

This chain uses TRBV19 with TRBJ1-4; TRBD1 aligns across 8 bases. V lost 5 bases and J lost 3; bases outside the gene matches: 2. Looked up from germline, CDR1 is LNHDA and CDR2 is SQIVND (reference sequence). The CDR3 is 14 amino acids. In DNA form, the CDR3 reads TGTGCCAGTAGTCAACAGGGGGCTAATGAAAAACTGTTTTTT. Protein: CASSQQGANEKLFF.

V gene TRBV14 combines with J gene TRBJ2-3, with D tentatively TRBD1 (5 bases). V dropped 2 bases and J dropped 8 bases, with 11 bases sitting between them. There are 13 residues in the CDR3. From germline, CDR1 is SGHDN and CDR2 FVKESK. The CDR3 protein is CASSQFSRGTQYF. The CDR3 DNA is TGTGCCAGCAGCCAATTCTCTAGGGGTACGCAGTATTTT.

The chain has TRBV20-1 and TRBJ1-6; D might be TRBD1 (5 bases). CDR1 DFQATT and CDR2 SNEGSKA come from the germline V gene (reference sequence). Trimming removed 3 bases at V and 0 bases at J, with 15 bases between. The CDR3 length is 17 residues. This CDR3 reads CSASGGGMSSYNSPLHF. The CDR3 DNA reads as TGCAGTGCTAGTGGGGGGGGGATGAGCTCCTATAATTCACCCCTCCACTTT.

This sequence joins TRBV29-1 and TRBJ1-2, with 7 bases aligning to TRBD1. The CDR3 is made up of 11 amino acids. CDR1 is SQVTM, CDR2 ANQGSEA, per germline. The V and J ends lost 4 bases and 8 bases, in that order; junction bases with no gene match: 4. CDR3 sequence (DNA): TGCAGCGTTGCCGGGACAGACGGCTACACCTTC. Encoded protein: CSVAGTDGYTF.

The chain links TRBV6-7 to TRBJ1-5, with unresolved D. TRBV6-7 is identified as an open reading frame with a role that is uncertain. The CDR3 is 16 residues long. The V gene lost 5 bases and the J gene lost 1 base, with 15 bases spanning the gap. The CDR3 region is CASSTILTVSNQPQHF. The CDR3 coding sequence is TGTGCCAGCAGTACCATATTAACGGTAAGCAATCAGCCCCAGCATTTT.

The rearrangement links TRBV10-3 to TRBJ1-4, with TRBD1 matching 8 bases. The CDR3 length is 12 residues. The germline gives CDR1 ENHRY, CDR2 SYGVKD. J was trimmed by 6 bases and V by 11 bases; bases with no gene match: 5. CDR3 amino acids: CAASQGDEKLFF. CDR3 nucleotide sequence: TGTGCCGCTTCACAGGGGGATGAAAAACTGTTTTTT.

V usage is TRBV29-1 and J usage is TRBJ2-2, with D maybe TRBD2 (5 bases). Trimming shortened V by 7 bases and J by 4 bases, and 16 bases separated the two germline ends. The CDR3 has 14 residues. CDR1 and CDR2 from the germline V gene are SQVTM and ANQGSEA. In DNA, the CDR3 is TGCAGCGCTAGCCATAATGCGGGCACCGGGGAGCTGTTTTTT. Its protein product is CSASHNAGTGELFF.

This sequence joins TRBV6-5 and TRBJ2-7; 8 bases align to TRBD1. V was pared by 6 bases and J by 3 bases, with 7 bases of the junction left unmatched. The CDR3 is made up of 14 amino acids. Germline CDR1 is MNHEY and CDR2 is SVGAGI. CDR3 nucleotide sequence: TGTGCCAGCAGAAAGGGACAGGTGAGCTACGAGCAGTACTTC. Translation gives CASRKGQVSYEQYF.

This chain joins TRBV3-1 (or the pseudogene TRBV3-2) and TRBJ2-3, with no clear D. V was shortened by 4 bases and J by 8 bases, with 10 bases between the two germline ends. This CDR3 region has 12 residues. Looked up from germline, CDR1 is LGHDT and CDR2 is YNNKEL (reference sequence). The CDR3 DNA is TGTGCCAGCAGCCTCGACCCAGGTACGCAGTATTTT. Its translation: CASSLDPGTQYF.

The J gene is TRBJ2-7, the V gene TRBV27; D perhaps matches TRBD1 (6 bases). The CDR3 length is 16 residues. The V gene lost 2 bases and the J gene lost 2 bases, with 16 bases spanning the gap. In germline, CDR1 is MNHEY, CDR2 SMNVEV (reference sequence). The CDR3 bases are TGTGCCAGCAGTTTACCCCAGGGGCGATCAACCTACGAGCAGTACTTC. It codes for CASSLPQGRSTYEQYF.

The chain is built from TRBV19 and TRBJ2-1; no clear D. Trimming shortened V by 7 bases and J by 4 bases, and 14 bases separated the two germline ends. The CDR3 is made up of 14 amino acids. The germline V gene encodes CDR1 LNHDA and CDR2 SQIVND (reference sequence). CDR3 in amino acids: CASTTGGRYNEQFF. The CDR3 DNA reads TGTGCCAGTACGACCGGCGGCAGATACAATGAGCAGTTCTTC.

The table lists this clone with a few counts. The DNA of the CDR3 is TGTGCCACCAGGGACTCTAACTATGGCTACACCTTC. As protein: CATRDSNYGYTF. The chain carries TRBV28 and TRBJ1-2; tentatively, D is TRBD1 (5 bases). Germline values: CDR1 MDHEN, CDR2 SYDVKM. V lost 10 bases, J lost 0 bases, and 9 bases lay in between. The length of the CDR3 is 12 residues.

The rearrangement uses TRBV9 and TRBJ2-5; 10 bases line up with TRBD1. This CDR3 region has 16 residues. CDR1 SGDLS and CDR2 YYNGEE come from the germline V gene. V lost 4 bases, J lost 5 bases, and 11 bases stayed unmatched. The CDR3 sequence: CASSTSGTGVSETQYF. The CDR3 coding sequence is TGTGCCAGCAGCACCTCCGGGACAGGGGTGAGCGAGACCCAGTACTTC.

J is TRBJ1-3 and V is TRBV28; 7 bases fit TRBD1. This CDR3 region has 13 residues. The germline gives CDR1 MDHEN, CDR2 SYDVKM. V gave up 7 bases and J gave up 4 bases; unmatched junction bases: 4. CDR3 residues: CASTPGGGNTIYF. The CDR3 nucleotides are TGTGCCAGCACCCCAGGGGGAGGAAACACCATATATTTT.

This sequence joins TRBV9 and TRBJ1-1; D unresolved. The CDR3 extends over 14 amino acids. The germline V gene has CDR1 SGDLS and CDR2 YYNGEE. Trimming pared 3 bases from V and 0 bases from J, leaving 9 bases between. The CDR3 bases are TGTGCCAGCAGCGGCGACTTCATGAACACTGAAGCTTTCTTT. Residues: CASSGDFMNTEAFF.

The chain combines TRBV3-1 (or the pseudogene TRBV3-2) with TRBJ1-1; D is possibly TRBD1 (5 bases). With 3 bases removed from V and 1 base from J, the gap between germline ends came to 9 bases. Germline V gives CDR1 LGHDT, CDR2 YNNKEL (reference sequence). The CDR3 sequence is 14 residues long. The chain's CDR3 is CASSQNQGNTEAFF. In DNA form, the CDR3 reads TGTGCCAGCAGCCAGAATCAGGGGAACACTGAAGCTTTCTTT.